The 22 T cell receptor beta chains in this list originate from one sample, sequenced in a study of blood T cell repertoires in COVID-19. Assay used: immunoSEQ multiplex PCR; TCRdb lists only in-frame clones, some missing. The sample holds around 55,000 clones; about 88% are singletons and the top ten take 8.5%. The sample comprised peripheral blood. The receptors derive from a man aged 55-75 years with active COVID-19.

The chain combines TRBV3-1 (or the pseudogene TRBV3-2) with TRBJ2-5, with a tentative D call TRBD1 (5 bases). Per germline, CDR1 LGHDT and CDR2 YNNKEL (reference sequence). This CDR3 is built from 12 residues. V lost 8 bases, J lost 0 bases, and 7 bases lay in between. The CDR3 loop reads CASRRDQETQYF. Written as DNA, the CDR3 is TGTGCCAGCCGCAGGGACCAAGAGACCCAGTACTTC.

The gene calls are TRBV6-5 and TRBJ1-5; 11 nucleotides align to TRBD1. The CDR3 length is 15 residues. J gave up 3 bases and V 7 bases, and 5 bases lay outside the gene matches. In germline, CDR1 is MNHEY, CDR2 SVGAGI. The CDR3 nucleotides are TGTGCCAGCATGGAGGACAGGGGGCCCAATCAGCCCCAGCATTTT. It codes for CASMEDRGPNQPQHF.

The chain joins TRBV7-8 to TRBJ1-1; D is possibly TRBD1 (6 bases). The V and J ends lost 5 bases and 5 bases respectively, with 18 bases between them. This CDR3 is 15 amino acids long. CDR1 and CDR2 (germline): SGHVS, FQNEAQ. Here the CDR3 reads CASSLRSGEGTEAFF. CDR3 sequence (DNA): TGTGCCAGCAGCCTCCGCTCAGGGGAAGGAACTGAAGCTTTCTTT.

This chain connects TRBV11-3 to TRBJ2-1; TRBD1 aligns across 8 bases. The CDR3 sequence is 13 residues long. Germline V CDR1 and CDR2: SGHNT, YENEEA. With V trimmed by 3 bases and J by 9 bases, 4 bases remained unmatched. The CDR3 DNA reads as TGTGCCAGCAGCTTGGACAGGGCAACTGAGCAGTTCTTC. This gives the protein CASSLDRATEQFF. Combining the CDR3 with reference TRBV11-3 and TRBJ2-1 gives the whole variable domain EAGVVQSPRYKIIEKKQPVAFWCNPISGHNTLYWYLQNLGQGPELLIRYENEEAVDDSQLPKDRFSAERLKGVDSTLKIQPAELGDSAVYLCASSLDRATEQFFGPGTRLTVL.

The chain carries TRBV18 and TRBJ2-3; 8 bases agree with TRBD2. Germline loops: CDR1 KGHSH, CDR2 LQKENI. CDR3 size: 15 residues. J was trimmed by 3 bases and V by 2 bases; bases with no gene match: 4. For the CDR3, the DNA is TGTGCCAGCTCACCATTGGCTAGCGGGACAGATACGCAGTATTTT. Protein sequence: CASSPLASGTDTQYF.

V is TRBV7-6 and J is TRBJ2-1; 7 bases fit TRBD2. CDR3 length: 15 amino acids. J lost 5 bases, V lost 2 bases, and 6 bases had no gene match. Germline V gene sequence: CDR1 SGHVS, CDR2 FNYEAQ. The CDR3 DNA reads TGTGCCAGCAGCTTAACCGCTAGCGGAGACAATGAGCAGTTCTTC. Its protein is CASSLTASGDNEQFF.

This clone showed up just once. This chain connects TRBV19 to TRBJ1-1; TRBD1 might be the D (5 bases). Germline CDR1 is LNHDA and CDR2 is SQIVND (reference sequence). V dropped 3 bases and J dropped 5 bases, with 19 bases sitting between them. The CDR3 runs to 16 residues. CDR3 in amino acids: CASSMAGGLYATEAFF. The CDR3 region has the DNA TGTGCCAGTAGTATGGCGGGGGGACTATACGCAACTGAAGCTTTCTTT.

The chain links TRBV10-1 to TRBJ2-4; possibly TRBD1 for D (5 bases). In germline, CDR1 is WNHNN, CDR2 SYGVQD (reference sequence). The CDR3 has 16 residues. V was shortened by 3 bases and J by 3 bases, with 15 bases between the two germline ends. CDR3 protein: CASSDSRVGGKNIQYF. The DNA of the CDR3 is TGCGCCAGCAGTGACTCCAGGGTTGGTGGCAAAAACATTCAGTACTTC.

The rearrangement uses TRBV3-1 (or the pseudogene TRBV3-2) and TRBJ2-1; TRBD2 matches 7 bases. The CDR3 is 19 amino acids. Per the germline V gene, CDR1 is LGHDT and CDR2 is YNNKEL (reference sequence). J lost 5 bases, V lost 1 base, and 17 bases had no gene match. The CDR3 DNA follows: TGTGCCAGCAGCCAAGGGGTGTTAGGAGGGAGGGGTACAAACAATGAGCAGTTCTTC. It codes for CASSQGVLGGRGTNNEQFF.

V gene TRBV29-1 combines with J gene TRBJ2-7; 7 bases agree with TRBD2. From germline, CDR1 is SQVTM and CDR2 ANQGSEA. The CDR3 covers 12 residues. With V trimmed by 6 bases and J by 4 bases, 6 bases remained unmatched. CDR3 sequence (DNA): TGCAGCGTCGGGGAGGGCCAGTACGAGCAGTACTTC. Translation gives CSVGEGQYEQYF.

The J gene is TRBJ2-5, the V gene TRBV5-1; D unresolved. The CDR3 sequence is 12 residues long. Germline V gene sequence: CDR1 SGHRS, CDR2 YFSETQ. V was shortened by 4 bases and J by 3 bases, with 7 bases between the two germline ends. The CDR3 nucleotides are TGCGCCAGCAGCCTATTAGAAGAGACCCAGTACTTC. It encodes CASSLLEETQYF.

The V gene is TRBV7-8, the J gene TRBJ2-5; the match to TRBD2 covers 12 bases. The V segment lost 1 base and the J segment 5 bases; nucleotides outside the gene matches: 2. This CDR3 spans 15 amino acids. Per germline, CDR1 SGHVS and CDR2 FQNEAQ. CDR3: CASSLGTSGMETQYF. In DNA form, the CDR3 reads TGTGCCAGCAGCTTAGGGACTAGCGGGATGGAGACCCAGTACTTC.

In nucleotides, the CDR3 is TGTGCCAGGCAAAGCGGGAGGGCCCTACACAATGAGCAGTTCTTC. Encoded protein: CARQSGRALHNEQFF. The chain links TRBV2 to TRBJ2-1, with TRBD2 identical over 10 bases. Germline V gene sequence: CDR1 SNHLY, CDR2 FYNNEI. The CDR3 has 15 amino acids. With V trimmed by 9 bases and J by 5 bases, 10 bases remained unmatched.

The chain joins TRBV11-3 to TRBJ2-7; TRBD2 might be the D (5 bases). Germline CDR1 and CDR2: SGHNT and YENEEA. The ends were cut back, 5 bases at V and 5 bases at J, with 19 bases in the middle. The CDR3 spans 15 residues. Here the CDR3 DNA reads TGTGCCAGCAGCCCTAACGCCGGGGTTTGGGACGAGCAGTACTTC. Residues: CASSPNAGVWDEQYF.

This chain joins TRBV18 and TRBJ1-6, with TRBD1 as a possible D gene (5 bases). V lost 2 bases to trimming and J lost 4 bases, with 15 bases between them. The CDR3 runs to 17 residues. CDR1 KGHSH and CDR2 LQKENI come from the germline V gene. The CDR3 DNA sequence: TGTGCCAGCTCACCAAGACCGCAGGGTGATTATAATTCACCCCTCCACTTT. It yields the protein CASSPRPQGDYNSPLHF.

V is TRBV2 and J is TRBJ2-6; D is unclear. CDR1 is SNHLY, CDR2 FYNNEI, per germline. V lost 1 base, J lost 4 bases, and 11 bases lay in between. This CDR3 is built from 16 residues. This chain's CDR3 is CASSEGTSKGANVLTF. The CDR3, as DNA: TGTGCCAGCAGTGAAGGAACCTCTAAAGGGGCCAACGTCCTGACTTTC.

The chain recombines TRBV2 with TRBJ2-1; the match to TRBD2 covers 10 bases. The CDR3 loop spans 16 amino acids. V was pared by 5 bases and J by 9 bases, with 13 bases of the junction left unmatched. Germline V gene sequence: CDR1 SNHLY, CDR2 FYNNEI. This CDR3 is CASSQTGRLAGAEQFF. The CDR3 DNA is TGTGCCAGCAGTCAGACAGGGAGGCTAGCGGGAGCTGAGCAGTTCTTC.

The chain carries TRBV9 and TRBJ1-1; D possibly corresponds to TRBD1 (6 bases). The length of the CDR3 is 16 residues. V lost 0 bases and J 4 bases, leaving 16 bases between the germline ends. The germline CDR1 and CDR2 sequences are SGDLS and YYNGEE. The CDR3, as DNA: TGTGCCAGCAGCGTAGTCACAGGGCTGGTCGGCACTGAAGCTTTCTTT. Translated: CASSVVTGLVGTEAFF.

The rearrangement links TRBV14 to TRBJ2-1; TRBD2 matches 8 bases. CDR3 length: 15 amino acids. Germline assignment: CDR1 SGHDN and CDR2 FVKESK. Trimming cost V 6 bases and J 8 bases; bases outside gene matches: 12. CDR3 sequence: CASSTARLAGHEQFF. CDR3 in DNA: TGTGCCAGCAGTACCGCTCGGCTAGCGGGCCATGAGCAGTTCTTC.

The rearrangement joins TRBV28 to TRBJ1-6; D unclear. Trimming took off 5 bases at V and 3 bases at J, with 8 bases between the two ends. The CDR3 covers 14 residues. CDR1 is MDHEN, CDR2 SYDVKM, per germline. The CDR3 DNA sequence: TGTGCCAGCAGTATCATCGGCTATAATTCACCCCTCCACTTT. It is translated as CASSIIGYNSPLHF.

The V gene is TRBV9, the J gene TRBJ1-1; no definite D call. The germline CDR1 and CDR2 sequences are SGDLS and YYNGEE. This CDR3 spans 14 amino acids. Trimming shortened V by 2 bases and J by 0 bases, and 8 bases separated the two germline ends. The CDR3 loop reads CASSVSGMNTEAFF. In DNA form, the CDR3 reads TGTGCCAGCAGCGTCAGCGGCATGAACACTGAAGCTTTCTTT.

The J gene is TRBJ1-1, the V gene TRBV29-1; D remains unclear. The ends were cut back, 3 bases at V and 2 bases at J, with 13 bases in the middle. Germline-derived CDR1 and CDR2 are SQVTM and ANQGSEA. CDR3 length: 14 amino acids. The CDR3 spells CSVDLRRVNTEAFF. Written as DNA, the CDR3 is TGCAGCGTTGATCTCCGGAGGGTAAACACTGAAGCTTTCTTT.